This T cell receptor (beta chain) was identified during a study of T cells in Graves' hyperthyroidism and ophthalmopathy (dated by TCRdb to 2018 to 2020). For the wider study: Peripheral blood was sampled at the time of initial diagnosis, prior to any treatment. TCR Vbeta CDR3 sequencing of 135 peripheral blood samples (over 40 ophthalmopathy, about 74 hyperthyroidism and approximately 17 progressor patients) is reported in the paper. TCR V-J signatures able to tell the groups apart were searched for in a discovery cohort of 90 to 100 patients, of whom over 40 had Graves' ophthalmopathy and more than 55 had stable Graves' hyperthyroidism. After blood sampling, hyperthyroidism patients were treated with methimazole at a starting dose of 30 mg daily, and ophthalmopathy patients were treated with high-dose intravenous methylprednisolone. Prospective prediction of ophthalmopathy was tested in an independent validation cohort of 18 to 20 hyperthyroidism patients and some 17 patients who later progressed to ophthalmopathy. Thyroid tissue and blood T-cell repertoires from about six Graves' hyperthyroidism patients were also compared in the study. For training and testing, the 100 or so patients in the discovery cohort were randomly divided in a 7:3 ratio. The investigation overall reported the following: No statistical method was used to fix the sample size in advance, and group allocation was not hidden from the investigators. In validation, the model predicted progression to ophthalmopathy a median of approximately 6.6 months before onset, with about 71% sensitivity and more than 72% specificity. A model built on a 13 V-J signature distinguished ophthalmopathy from stable hyperthyroidism, reaching approximately 89% sensitivity and under 84% specificity in cross-validation and 80%/75% in testing. Blood samples also contained most of the expanded thyroid clonotypes (frequency above 0.001), which suggests that blood repertoires may reflect thyroid immune responses.

Germline trimming: 4 bases from V, 5 bases from J; junction bases outside gene matches: 6. The CDR3 runs 15 amino acids, cysteine and phenylalanine included. Only CDR3 DNA is held: 45 bases, read in frame from base 1. Per the germline V gene, MNHNS is the CDR1 and SASEGT is the CDR2. This clonotype has only a few counts. What this receptor recognizes is not known. Per-base quality was not reported, and no clone a single base away is much larger than it. Hyperthyroidism patients were newly diagnosed, had a disease duration of under 2 months, and were aged 18 to 65 years. Patients with uncontrolled infections, other autoimmune diseases, pregnancy or lactation were excluded. Diagnoses were based on clinical symptoms, serum thyroxine and TRAb, thyroid ultrasound and orbital computed tomography. Blood from progressor patients was collected at the time of first diagnosis with hyperthyroidism, before any ophthalmopathy symptoms had appeared. PBMCs were separated from under 12 ml of fresh peripheral blood using Ficoll-Paque density gradient centrifugation. Progressor patients were first diagnosed with Graves' hyperthyroidism and then developed ophthalmopathy during follow-up. Total RNA was extracted using Trizol reagent, and RNA quality was assessed on an Agilent 2100 Bioanalyzer.

The TCR beta CDR3 regions were amplified from the RNA transcripts. The first round of RT-PCR for the TCR CDR3 was performed with the HTBI primer set and the Qiagen OneStep RT-PCR kit. A second multiplex PCR round built the libraries, followed by size selection and purification. Sequencing of the libraries was done on an Illumina HiSeq2000 using paired-end 100 bp reads. In the paper's pipeline: Raw data were processed with SOAPnuke, discarding reads with adapters, uncalled bases, mean Phred below 15, or no exact constant-primer or identifier match. High-quality paired reads were merged with COPE v1.2.5, and unique nucleotide sequences were defined as clonotypes. MiTCR v1.1 was used to align the clonotypes against IMGT TRBV, TRBD and TRBJ reference segments. The analysis included only V-J combinations with a frequency above 0.0001, which together covered more than 98% of the repertoires. A TCS score was defined as the ratio between F50 (clonal expansion) and ExV (chaos), using BLOSUM62-based TCRdist between CDR3 peptides within each V-J. Welch's t-statistics and random forest reduced fewer than 550 V-J features to some 14, which were used in a naive Bayes classifier (R e1071). The raw public reads went through TCRdb reprocessing: fastp at Q25, MiXCR clone calling, in-frame beta chains kept. Each CDR3 protein appears once, grouped with its most common genes and DNA. The V and J calls shown here were made by TCRdb, not taken from the authors' results. The sample yields 300,000 to 450,000 distinct CDR3 sequences; roughly 13% were counted once. About 20% of the sample goes to the ten largest clones.

The sequenced sample consisted of blood. The receptor was isolated from a man aged 25-45 years with Graves' hyperthyroidism that later progressed to Graves' ophthalmopathy. The rearrangement combines TRBV6-1 with TRBJ2-5, and 11 junctional nucleotides match TRBD2. The DNA reads as follows: TGTGCCAGCAGTGGGCAGACTAGCGGGGTTGAGACCCAGTACTTC. This codes for CASSGQTSGVETQYF.